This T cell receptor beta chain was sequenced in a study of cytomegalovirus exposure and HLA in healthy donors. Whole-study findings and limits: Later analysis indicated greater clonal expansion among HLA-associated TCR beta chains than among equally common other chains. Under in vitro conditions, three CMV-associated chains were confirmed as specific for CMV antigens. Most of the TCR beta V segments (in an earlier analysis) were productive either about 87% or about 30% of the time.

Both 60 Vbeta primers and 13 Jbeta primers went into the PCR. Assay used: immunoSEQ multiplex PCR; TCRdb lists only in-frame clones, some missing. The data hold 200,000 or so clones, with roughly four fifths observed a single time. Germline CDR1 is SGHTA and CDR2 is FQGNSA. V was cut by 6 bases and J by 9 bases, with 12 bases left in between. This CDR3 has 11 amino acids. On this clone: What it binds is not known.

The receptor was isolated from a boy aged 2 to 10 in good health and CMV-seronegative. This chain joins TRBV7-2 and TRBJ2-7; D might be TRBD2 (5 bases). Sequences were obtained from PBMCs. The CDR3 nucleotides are TGTGCCAGCAGTTCGGGAATTGGGCAGTACTTC. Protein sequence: CASSSGIGQYF.